This T cell receptor (beta chain) was recorded in a study of response to subunit inactivated influenza vaccine. Study-level results: Each seasonal influenza vaccination recruits few new T cells, the authors suggested.

This clonotype was seen a handful of times. Its target is unknown. TCRdb independently ran MiXCR on the RT-PCR reads; one entry per CDR3 protein. The sample holds about 500,000 distinct CDR3 sequences, 16% seen once. From germline, CDR1 is SNHLY and CDR2 FYNNEI. The CDR3 length is 15 residues. V was cut by 8 bases and J by 1 base, with 15 bases left in between. Here the sequenced sample was CD4+ T cells sorted from PBMCs, taken about 23 months after vaccination. V and J are TRBV2 and TRBJ1-3; D gene unclear. The receptor comes from a man in his fifties or sixties who received an inactivated influenza vaccine. CDR3 in amino acids: CASADLRKSGNTIYF. CDR3 nucleotide sequence: TGTGCCAGCGCCGATCTGAGGAAGTCTGGAAACACCATATATTTT. The whole variable domain, filled in from reference TRBV2 and TRBJ1-3, reads EPEVTQTPSHQVTQMGQEVILRCVPISNHLYFYWYRQILGQKVEFLVSFYNNEISEKSEIFDDQFSVERPDGSNFTLKIRSTKLEDSAMYFCASADLRKSGNTIYFGEGSWLTVV.